The 3 T cell receptor beta chains in this list originate from one sample, sequenced in a study of somatic mutations in cytotoxic T cells in rheumatoid arthritis (dated by TCRdb to about 2017). The library came from the immunoSEQ multiplex PCR assay. Drawn from immuneACCESS, this table holds only the in-frame rearrangements with V and J called that TCRdb kept. Clones are partly lost; checked studies trace under half to an unresolved V gene and leave the rest unexplained. This sample holds approximately 19,000 clones; roughly four fifths were observed only once. The top ten clones comprise more than 12% of the sample. Sample: CD8+ T cells sorted from blood. The receptors shown here come from an adult with rheumatoid arthritis.

The chain uses TRBV4-1 and TRBJ2-6; no definite D call. The CDR3 covers 15 residues. The ends were cut back, 4 bases at V and 0 bases at J, with 7 bases in the middle. Germline CDR1 and CDR2: MGHRA and YSYEKL. For the CDR3, the DNA is TGCGCCAGCAGCCGTCAGAGCTCTGGGGCCAACGTCCTGACTTTC. Encoded protein: CASSRQSSGANVLTF.

This clone was detected a few times. V usage is TRBV5-1 and J usage is TRBJ2-1, with 8 nucleotides matching TRBD2. The ends lost 2 bases at V and 5 bases at J; junction bases unmatched: 3. Looked up from germline, CDR1 is SGHRS and CDR2 is YFSETQ. CDR3 length: 14 amino acids. Here the CDR3 reads CASSFLAGHNEQFF. The CDR3, as DNA: TGCGCCAGCAGCTTCTTAGCGGGGCACAATGAGCAGTTCTTC.

The table lists this clone with a count of one. The rearrangement links TRBV21-1 to TRBJ2-1; TRBD2 reflects the table's D call only, with no check against the DNA. TRBV21-1 is assigned pseudogene status. The CDR3 totals 19 residues. The CDR3 DNA reads as TGTGCCAGCAGCAAACTAGACAGGCTGTTAGCGGGAGTGTACAATGAGCAGTTCTTC. The encoded protein is CASSKLDRLLAGVYNEQFF.